One sample yielded the 22 T cell receptor beta chains listed below, sequenced in a study of regulatory T cells in long-lasting Graves disease (dated by TCRdb to about 2021). The library was obtained by multiplex PCR. These reads were obtained on an Illumina HiSeq 4000. TCR beta libraries were built with iRepertoire HTBI primers and Arm-PCR amplification of CDR3 regions. TCRdb reanalyzed the raw reads on its own, using fastp at Q25 for trimming and MiXCR for clone calling, and kept in-frame beta chains. For every CDR3 protein sequence, its rows merge into one entry that carries the most common genes and DNA. This sample lists 650,000 to 700,000 distinct CDR3 sequences; about 32% were detected once. Around 42% of the sample belongs to the ten largest clones. The time point label for this specimen denotes: persistent/refractory GD, antithyroid drugs over 5 years with positive TRAb. For both TCR sequencing and RNA sequencing, RNA was extracted from PBMCs in TRIzol.

This material consisted of peripheral blood mononuclear cells (PBMCs), taken when the disease was refractory, from a patient treated with antithyroid drugs. All receptors come from a female donor with Graves disease.

The CDR3 loop reads CSARPGTAYEAFF. CDR3 DNA sequence: TGCAGTGCGCGCCCCGGGACAGCCTATGAAGCTTTCTTT. The chain is built from TRBV20-1 and TRBJ1-1; 7 bases are shared with TRBD1. There are 13 residues in the CDR3. V gave up 6 bases and J gave up 7 bases; unmatched junction bases: 11. From germline, CDR1 is DFQATT and CDR2 SNEGSKA (reference sequence).

This sequence joins TRBV29-1 and TRBJ1-1, with D possibly being TRBD1 (5 bases). CDR1 is SQVTM and CDR2 is ANQGSEA in the germline V gene. This CDR3 comprises 12 residues. V lost 4 bases and J 4 bases, leaving 10 bases between the germline ends. The CDR3 nucleotides read TGCAGCGTTGGGGCGGGGGGCACTGAAGCTTTCTTT. It encodes CSVGAGGTEAFF.

The V and J genes are TRBV28 and TRBJ1-1, with 10 bases fitting TRBD1. The ends lost 4 bases at V and 7 bases at J; junction bases unmatched: 12. Germline V lookup: CDR1 MDHEN, CDR2 SYDVKM. This CDR3 region has 16 residues. CDR3 residues: CASSSTPGQGLSEAFF. The DNA of the CDR3 is TGTGCCAGCAGTTCAACCCCGGGACAGGGGTTGAGTGAAGCTTTCTTT.

V is TRBV11-2 and J is TRBJ1-2; unclear D gene. Trimming removed 0 bases at V and 3 bases at J, with 11 bases between. From germline, CDR1 is SGHAT and CDR2 FQNNGV. The length of the CDR3 is 15 residues. CDR3 nucleotide sequence: TGTGCCAGCAGCTTAGATCAACTCCGGGACTATGGCTACACCTTC. This gives the protein CASSLDQLRDYGYTF.

Comment on this clonotype: An end of the junction differs from the germline gene, which may be a read error. V gene TRBV28 combines with J gene TRBJ1-2; 9 bases align to TRBD1. CDR1 and CDR2 (germline): MDHEN, SYDVKM. The CDR3 is 15 residues long. CDR3 region: CVSSATTGGNYGYTF. CDR3 sequence (DNA): TGTGTCAGCAGCGCTACAACAGGGGGCAACTATGGCTACACCTTC.

V gene TRBV20-1 combines with J gene TRBJ1-6; no definite D call. Per germline, CDR1 DFQATT and CDR2 SNEGSKA (reference sequence). Between the trimmed V and J ends, which lost 1 base and 6 bases, there was a span of 4 bases. The length of the CDR3 is 12 residues. The CDR3 loop reads CSARGFNSPLHF. In DNA, the CDR3 is TGCAGTGCTAGAGGATTTAATTCACCCCTCCACTTT.

This chain joins TRBV28 and TRBJ2-2, with unresolved D. Trimming removed 8 bases at V and 2 bases at J, with 12 bases between. The CDR3 is 14 residues long. Germline V gene sequence: CDR1 MDHEN, CDR2 SYDVKM. CDR3 amino acids: CASRLLINTGELFF. CDR3 DNA: TGTGCCAGCCGCCTGCTGATTAACACCGGGGAGCTGTTTTTT.

This clonotype was found many times. The chain uses TRBV6-1 and TRBJ2-7; no definite D call. This CDR3 contains 13 residues. The ends were cut back, 6 bases at V and 2 bases at J, with 11 bases in the middle. Germline V gene lookup returns CDR1 MNHNS and CDR2 SASEGT. CDR3 loop: CASRSSRTYEQYF. CDR3 bases: TGTGCCAGCAGGTCCTCCAGAACCTACGAGCAGTACTTC.

The gene calls are TRBV3-1 and TRBJ2-5, with 8 bases matching TRBD2. The CDR3 consists of 17 residues. Germline V CDR1 and CDR2: LGHDT, YNNKEL (reference sequence). The J segment lost 5 bases and the V segment lost 4 bases, leaving 15 bases of the junction unmatched. DNA for the CDR3: TGTGCCAGCAGCCTGAGGGTTGGCGGGAGGACTGAGGAGACCCAGTACTTC. It is translated as CASSLRVGGRTEETQYF.

This clonotype has ten or more counts. This rearrangement joins TRBV12-3 or TRBV12-4 to TRBJ1-5, with unresolved D. The CDR3 consists of 13 residues. The V and J ends lost 6 bases and 6 bases respectively, with 12 bases between them. The CDR3 sequence is CASSPRWVQPQHF. The CDR3 DNA follows: TGTGCCAGCAGCCCGAGATGGGTTCAGCCCCAGCATTTT.

This clonotype has only a few counts. V usage is TRBV20-1 and J usage is TRBJ2-7; D is unclear. V gave up 3 bases and J gave up 3 bases, with 15 bases separating them. Germline CDR1 is DFQATT and CDR2 is SNEGSKA (reference sequence). This CDR3 contains 14 residues. CDR3 nucleotides: TGCAGTGCTAGGCCTAATGGGAATATCTACGAGCAGTACTTC. It codes for CSARPNGNIYEQYF.

J is TRBJ1-5 and V is TRBV12-3 or TRBV12-4; D may be TRBD1 (5 bases). The CDR3 is made up of 15 amino acids. V was pared by 4 bases and J by 4 bases, with 14 bases between. CDR3 sequence reads: CASSWDALKNQPQHF. DNA of the CDR3: TGTGCCAGCAGTTGGGACGCACTCAAAAATCAGCCCCAGCATTTT.

The gene calls are TRBV20-1 and TRBJ1-6; the D gene is possibly TRBD1 (5 bases). Germline lookup yields CDR1 DFQATT and CDR2 SNEGSKA (reference sequence). V was trimmed by 0 bases and J by 5 bases, leaving 11 bases between them. The CDR3 runs to 15 residues. CDR3 DNA sequence: TGCAGTGCTAGAGAAGGGGCCCAAGATAATTCACCCCTCCACTTT. Amino acid sequence: CSAREGAQDNSPLHF.

The V gene is TRBV20-1, the J gene TRBJ1-5, with D perhaps matching TRBD1 (5 bases). Germline CDR1 reads DFQATT; CDR2 reads SNEGSKA (reference sequence). Trimming removed 0 bases from V and 0 bases from J, with 18 bases in between. This CDR3 is built from 18 residues. CDR3 bases: TGCAGTGCTAGAGATTCGCGGAGGACAACTAATAGCAATCAGCCCCAGCATTTT. It codes for CSARDSRRTTNSNQPQHF.

V and J are TRBV6-4 and TRBJ2-1, with D perhaps TRBD1 or TRBD2 (5 bases each). Trimming left V 4 bases short and J 8 bases short, with 9 bases between. CDR1 is MRHNA and CDR2 is SNTAGT in the germline V gene. There are 12 residues in the CDR3. CDR3 protein: CASSGWGYEQFF. The CDR3 DNA follows: TGTGCCAGCAGTGGATGGGGGTATGAGCAGTTCTTC.

This chain links TRBV11-2 with TRBJ2-5; TRBD1 or TRBD2 may be the D gene (5 bases each). CDR1 is SGHAT and CDR2 is FQNNGV in the germline V gene. Trimming took 0 bases from V and 6 from J, leaving 20 bases between them. The CDR3 runs 17 residues. CDR3 sequence reads: CASSLDREGRRGKTQYF. The CDR3 DNA reads TGTGCCAGCAGCTTAGATCGCGAGGGGCGCCGGGGAAAGACCCAGTACTTC.

This clonotype appeared many times. The rearrangement uses TRBV28 and TRBJ2-7; the match to TRBD1 covers 9 bases. The CDR3 length is 15 residues. The V and J ends lost 5 bases and 7 bases, in that order; junction bases with no gene match: 12. Germline CDR1 MDHEN, CDR2 SYDVKM. CDR3 sequence (DNA): TGTGCCAGCAGTGGATCAACAGGGGGCCTAGATGAGCAGTACTTC. Protein: CASSGSTGGLDEQYF.

The chain carries TRBV25-1 and TRBJ1-2; D remains ambiguous. From germline, CDR1 is MGHDK and CDR2 SYGVNS. This CDR3 has 13 amino acids. V was cut by 4 bases and J by 3 bases, with 9 bases left in between. The CDR3 region has the DNA TGTGCCAGCAGTGGTCACACCTACTATGGCTACACCTTC. Its translation: CASSGHTYYGYTF.

The genes are TRBV20-1 and TRBJ2-5; tentatively, D is TRBD2 (5 bases). Deletions cut 2 bases from V and 11 bases from J, with 15 bases between. Germline V CDR1 and CDR2: DFQATT, SNEGSKA (reference sequence). The CDR3 has 12 residues. The CDR3 nucleotides are TGCAGTGCTAGACTCCGGGGTCTGCCTCAGTACTTC. Amino acid sequence: CSARLRGLPQYF.

There are a few counts of this clonotype. The rearrangement uses TRBV30 and TRBJ1-1; 9 bases align to TRBD1. The CDR3 is made up of 14 amino acids. V was clipped by 0 bases and J by 4 bases; unmatched bases: 3. CDR1 is GTSNPN, CDR2 SVGIG, per germline (reference sequence). In DNA, the CDR3 is TGTGCCTGGAGTGTACAGGGGGCAGGCACTGAAGCTTTCTTT. Its protein is CAWSVQGAGTEAFF. The entire variable domain, with the rest obtained from reference TRBV30 and TRBJ1-1, is as follows: SQTIHQWPATLVQPVGSPLSLECTVEGTSNPNLYWYRQAAGRGLQLLFYSVGIGQISSEVPQNLSASRPQDRQFILSSKKLLLSDSGFYLCAWSVQGAGTEAFFGQGTRLTVV.

V is TRBV7-2 and J is TRBJ1-1, with D maybe TRBD1 (6 bases). The CDR3 covers 16 residues. Looked up from germline, CDR1 is SGHTA and CDR2 is FQGNSA. Trimming pared 1 base from V and 2 bases from J, leaving 14 bases between. DNA for the CDR3: TGTGCCAGCAGCTTAGGGGTGGGGGGCGGAAACACTGAAGCTTTCTTT. This gives the protein CASSLGVGGGNTEAFF. Drawing the rest from reference TRBV7-2 and TRBJ1-1, the complete variable domain is GAGVSQSPSNKVTEKGKDVELRCDPISGHTALYWYRQSLGQGLEFLIYFQGNSAPDKSGLPSDRFSAERTGGSVSTLTIQRTQQEDSAVYLCASSLGVGGGNTEAFFGQGTRLTVV.

This clonotype occurred many times. The chain carries TRBV12-3 or TRBV12-4 and TRBJ1-2; D is uncertain. The CDR3 totals 11 residues. V lost 3 bases to trimming and J lost 6 bases, with 5 bases between them. This CDR3 is CASSLGDGYTF. In DNA, the CDR3 is TGTGCCAGCAGTTTGGGCGATGGCTACACCTTC.